This TCR beta chain originates from a study of blood T cell repertoires in COVID-19. Study summary: COVID-19 samples, acute and convalescent, were from the United States, Italy and Spain.

In the original workflow: Amplification from reference gene primers served as the basis for estimated nucleated cell counts. Data came from immunoSEQ multiplex PCR; TCRdb stores just in-frame clones and leaves some out. V and J calls and clone size come straight from that table; D and trimming were deduced from the DNA. This table has tens of thousands of clones, approximately 82% appearing once. In germline, CDR1 is SGHTA, CDR2 FQGNSA. The CDR3 runs 15 residues. The J segment lost 8 bases and the V segment lost 5 bases, leaving 8 bases of the junction unmatched. The chain carries TRBV7-2 and TRBJ2-1, with 11 bases matching TRBD1. Input material: peripheral blood. The sequence derives from a human donor in a cohort sampled during active COVID-19. The CDR3 nucleotides are TGTGCCAGCAGCCCTGGACAGGGGGCGATCGATGAGCAGTTCTTC. It codes for CASSPGQGAIDEQFF.